The clone carrying this T cell receptor (beta chain) was seen many times. Its antigen is undetermined. Semi-nested PCR with Nested Universal Primer A followed constant-region reverse priming of full-length variable regions. In TCRdb, the 5' RACE reads were re-called with MiXCR into one record per CDR3 protein. The sample lists about 42,000 distinct CDR3 sequences; roughly 21% were seen once. Overall study results and limits: Whole repertoires were not studied in the larger cohort, only one V-J beta rearrangement. The TCR gene usage of tumor memory CD4+ T cells clustered together with blood and lymph node memory CD4+ cells and with lymph node naive CD4+ cells. Tumor Treg TCRs overlapped most with tumor naive CD4+ cells.

Looked up from germline, CDR1 is MNHNY and CDR2 is SVGAGI (reference sequence). The germline V and J ends were trimmed by 2 bases and 4 bases, with 14 bases remaining between them. The CDR3 runs 15 residues. Cells sorted as Tregs were CD4+, CD25+ and CD127-/low. This TCR was sampled from a female donor with breast cancer. The sequenced material came from Tregs sorted from blood. The chain couples TRBV6-6 to TRBJ1-2, with D uncertain. CDR3: CASSYPEERSYGYTF. CDR3 nucleotide sequence: TGTGCCAGCAGTTACCCCGAGGAGAGATCCTATGGCTACACCTTC.